This T cell receptor beta chain was identified in a study of cytomegalovirus exposure and HLA in healthy donors. Overall study results and limits: Later on, a genetic analysis was performed. It linked a missense variant in DCLRE1C with V- and J-gene trimming of TCR beta. TCR association rates varied by HLA locus in a later analysis, with DRB1 highest and HLA-C lowest. In a later analysis, common viral pathogens appeared linked to several of the most significant clusters. Among immune exposure information, only CMV serostatus was available.

Trimming shortened V by 8 bases and J by 0 bases, and 14 bases separated the two germline ends. Per the germline V gene, CDR1 is MDHEN and CDR2 is SYDVKM. This CDR3 has 15 residues. The PCR had 60 Vbeta and 13 Jbeta primers. The protocol was immunoSEQ multiplex PCR, while the TCRdb copy is restricted to in-frame clones and leaves out a portion. The table lists some 130,000 clones, about two thirds of them singletons, with roughly 2% in the top ten. This clone was found a few times. Its antigen remains unidentified. The source is an older woman in good health and CMV-seropositive. V gene TRBV28 combines with J gene TRBJ1-5; D not certain. The sequencing input was PBMCs. CDR3 sequence: CASSIGGYSNQPQHF. In nucleotides, the CDR3 is TGTGCCAGCTCTATAGGCGGATATAGCAATCAGCCCCAGCATTTT.